This T cell receptor beta chain was captured in a study of T cells in localized non-small cell lung cancer. Trimming removed 2 bases at V and 6 bases at J, with 14 bases between. This CDR3 has 15 residues. CDR1 SGHDN and CDR2 FVKESK come from the germline V gene. The data were produced by immunoSEQ multiplex PCR, yet TCRdb's version contains in-frame clones alone and is incomplete. The data contain over a thousand clones, about 22% of them seen just once; the ten biggest clones take up less than 25%. The sample here was lung tumor tissue, taken before any cancer treatment. This clonotype originated in a female donor of 60 years or more with stage II squamous cell lung carcinoma. The chain joins TRBV14 to TRBJ2-1; no clear D gene. The CDR3 spells CASSQMGFTGNEQFF. In DNA form, the CDR3 reads TGTGCCAGCAGCCAAATGGGGTTTACTGGCAATGAGCAGTTCTTC. Variable domain in full (rest from reference TRBV14 and TRBJ2-1): EAGVTQFPSHSVIEKGQTVTLRCDPISGHDNLYWYRRVMGKEIKFLLHFVKESKQDESGMPNNRFLAERTGGTYSTLKVQPAELEDSGVYFCASSQMGFTGNEQFFGPGTRLTVL.